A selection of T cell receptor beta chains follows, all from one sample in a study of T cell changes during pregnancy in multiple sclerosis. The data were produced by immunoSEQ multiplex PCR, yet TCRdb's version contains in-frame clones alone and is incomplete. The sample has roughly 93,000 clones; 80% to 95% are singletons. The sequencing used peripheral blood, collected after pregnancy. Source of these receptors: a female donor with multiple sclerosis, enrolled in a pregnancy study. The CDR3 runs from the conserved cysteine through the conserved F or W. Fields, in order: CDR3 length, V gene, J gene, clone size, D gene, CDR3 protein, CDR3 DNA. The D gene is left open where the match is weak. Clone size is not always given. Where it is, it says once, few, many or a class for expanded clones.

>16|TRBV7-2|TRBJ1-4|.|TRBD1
CASSAGTGGTNEKLFF
TGTGCCAGCAGCGCCGGGACAGGTGGAACTAATGAAAAACTGTTTTTT
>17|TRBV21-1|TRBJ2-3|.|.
CASSPYLLAASTDTQYF
TGTGCCAGCAGCCCCTATTTGCTAGCGGCCTCCACAGATACGCAGTATTTT
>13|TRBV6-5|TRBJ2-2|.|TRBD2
CASSQATSGGLFF
TGTGCCAGCAGCCAAGCTACTAGCGGGGGGCTGTTTTTT
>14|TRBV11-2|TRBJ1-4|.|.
CASSPGQLKEKLFF
TGTGCCAGCAGCCCCGGACAGTTAAAGGAAAAACTGTTTTTT
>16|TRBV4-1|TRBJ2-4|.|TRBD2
CASSQDLTSGGRNQYF
TGCGCCAGCAGCCAAGATTTGACTAGCGGGGGGCGGAATCAGTACTTC
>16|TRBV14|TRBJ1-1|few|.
CASSQVVRGMNTEAFF
TGTGCCAGCAGCCAAGTTGTAAGGGGAATGAACACTGAAGCTTTCTTT
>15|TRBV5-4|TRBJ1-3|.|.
CASSSDTISGNTIYF
TGTGCCAGCAGTTCCGACACCATCTCTGGAAACACCATATATTTT
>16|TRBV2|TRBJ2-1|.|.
CASRGSGERSYNEQFF
TGTGCCAGCAGGGGTTCCGGCGAGCGATCCTACAATGAGCAGTTCTTC
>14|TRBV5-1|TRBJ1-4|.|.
CASSLAGGDEKLFF
TGCGCCAGCAGCTTGGCGGGAGGAGATGAAAAACTGTTTTTT
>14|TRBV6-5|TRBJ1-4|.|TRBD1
CASSTGQGNEKLFF
TGTGCCAGCAGTACCGGACAGGGGAATGAAAAACTGTTTTTT
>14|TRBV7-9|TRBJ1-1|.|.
CASRDQGLNTEAFF
TGTGCCAGCAGAGATCAGGGGTTAAACACTGAAGCTTTCTTT
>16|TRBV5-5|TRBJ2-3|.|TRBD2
CASSSWTSGSTDTQYF
TGTGCCAGCAGCTCCTGGACTAGCGGTAGCACAGATACGCAGTATTTT
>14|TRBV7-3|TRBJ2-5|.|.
CASSLGQWEETQYF
TGTGCCAGCAGCCTGGGACAATGGGAAGAGACCCAGTACTTC
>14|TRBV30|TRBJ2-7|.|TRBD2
CAWNWGGGVYEQYF
TGTGCCTGGAATTGGGGCGGGGGGGTGTACGAGCAGTACTTC
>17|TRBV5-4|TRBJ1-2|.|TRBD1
CASSSTGGYTPSYGYTF
TGTGCCAGCAGCTCCACAGGGGGCTATACCCCCAGCTATGGCTACACCTTC
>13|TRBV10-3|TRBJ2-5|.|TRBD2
CAIKREGRETQYF
TGTGCCATCAAGCGGGAGGGGCGAGAGACCCAGTACTTC
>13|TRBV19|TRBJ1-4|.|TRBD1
CASSAGGDRGLFF
TGTGCCAGTAGTGCCGGAGGGGACAGGGGGCTGTTTTTT
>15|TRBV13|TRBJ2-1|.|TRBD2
CASSTGLERDNEQFF
TGTGCCAGCAGCACCGGACTAGAAAGGGACAATGAGCAGTTCTTC
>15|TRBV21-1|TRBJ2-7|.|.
CASSFWTGTSYEQYF
TGTGCCAGCAGCTTTTGGACAGGGACCTCCTACGAGCAGTACTTC
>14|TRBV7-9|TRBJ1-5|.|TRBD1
CASSRTGSNQPQHF
TGTGCCAGCAGCAGGACAGGGTCCAATCAGCCCCAGCATTTT
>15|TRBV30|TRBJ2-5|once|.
CAWSVVGRGRETQYF
TGTGCCTGGAGTGTAGTTGGGCGGGGGCGCGAGACCCAGTACTTC
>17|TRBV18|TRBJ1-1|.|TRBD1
CASSPVQNRGQNTEAFF
TGTGCCAGCTCACCGGTACAAAACAGGGGCCAGAACACTGAAGCTTTCTTT
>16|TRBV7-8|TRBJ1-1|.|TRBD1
CASSLGQGAVNTEAFF
TGTGCCAGCAGCTTGGGACAGGGGGCGGTGAACACTGAAGCTTTCTTT
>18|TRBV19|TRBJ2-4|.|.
CASSKGGTPILAKNIQYF
TGTGCCAGTAGTAAGGGGGGGACGCCCATCCTAGCCAAAAACATTCAGTACTTC
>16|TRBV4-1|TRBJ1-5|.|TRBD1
CASSQDPQGVDQPQHF
TGCGCCAGCAGCCAAGACCCCCAGGGGGTGGACCAGCCCCAGCATTTT
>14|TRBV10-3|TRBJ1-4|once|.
CAISERAEDEKLFF
TGTGCCATCAGTGAGAGGGCGGAGGATGAAAAACTGTTTTTT
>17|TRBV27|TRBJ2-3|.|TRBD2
CASSPLSSGGATDTQYF
TGTGCCAGCAGTCCCCTCTCAAGCGGGGGGGCCACAGATACGCAGTATTTT
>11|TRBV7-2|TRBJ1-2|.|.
CASSSSYGYTF
TGTGCCAGCAGCTCTAGCTATGGCTACACCTTC
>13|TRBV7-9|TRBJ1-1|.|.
CASSSHKNTEAFF
TGTGCCAGCAGCTCCCACAAGAACACTGAAGCTTTCTTT
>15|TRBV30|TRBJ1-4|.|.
CAWSVLGGLGEKLFF
TGTGCCTGGAGTGTACTGGGAGGGCTTGGAGAAAAACTGTTTTTT
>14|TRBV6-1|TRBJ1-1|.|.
CASSKTGMDTEAFF
TGTGCCAGCAGTAAAACAGGGATGGACACTGAAGCTTTCTTT
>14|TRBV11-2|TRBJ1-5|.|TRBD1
CASSRDREGQPQHF
TGTGCCAGCAGCCGGGACAGGGAAGGCCAGCCCCAGCATTTT
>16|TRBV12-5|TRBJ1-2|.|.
CASGLVPWTDNYGYTF
TGTGCTAGTGGTTTGGTACCCTGGACAGATAACTATGGCTACACCTTC
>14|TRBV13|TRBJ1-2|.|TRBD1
CASSSNGQGYGYTF
TGTGCCAGCAGCTCCAACGGACAGGGCTATGGCTACACCTTC
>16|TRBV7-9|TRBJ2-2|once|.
CASSLGVGPNTGELFF
TGTGCCAGCAGCTTAGGAGTGGGGCCAAACACCGGGGAGCTGTTTTTT
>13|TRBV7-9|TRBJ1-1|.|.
CASSLTEGGDAFF
TGTGCCAGCAGCTTAACGGAAGGAGGGGACGCTTTCTTT
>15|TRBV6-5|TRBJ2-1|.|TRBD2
CASNPSGGYLNEQFF
TGTGCCAGCAATCCTAGCGGGGGGTATTTGAATGAGCAGTTCTTC
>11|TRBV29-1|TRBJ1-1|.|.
CSVERVTEAFF
TGCAGCGTTGAGAGGGTCACTGAAGCTTTCTTT
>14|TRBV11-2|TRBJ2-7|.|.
CASSVVWQGYEQYF
TGTGCCAGCAGCGTAGTGTGGCAGGGTTACGAGCAGTACTTC
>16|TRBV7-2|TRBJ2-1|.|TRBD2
CASSLEGTTPWYEQFF
TGTGCCAGCAGCTTAGAAGGGACTACGCCATGGTATGAGCAGTTCTTC
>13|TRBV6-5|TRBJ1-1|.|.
CASKGALDAEAFF
TGTGCCAGCAAAGGGGCGCTTGATGCTGAAGCTTTCTTT
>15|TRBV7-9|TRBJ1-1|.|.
CASSVPGSYLTEAFF
TGTGCCAGCAGCGTACCCGGGAGCTACCTCACTGAAGCTTTCTTT
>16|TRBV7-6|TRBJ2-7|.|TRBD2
CASSLESGVTTYEQYF
TGTGCCAGCAGCTTAGAAAGCGGGGTGACAACCTACGAGCAGTACTTC
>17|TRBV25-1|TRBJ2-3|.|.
CASSGQWGGGLWDTQYF
TGTGCCAGCAGTGGACAATGGGGAGGGGGTCTGTGGGATACGCAGTATTTT
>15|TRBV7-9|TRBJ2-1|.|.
CASSLFAGPSGEQFF
TGTGCCAGCAGCTTATTCGCGGGACCGTCCGGAGAGCAGTTCTTC
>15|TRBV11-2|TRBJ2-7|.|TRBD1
CASSLGTGGFYEQYF
TGTGCCAGCAGCTTAGGGACAGGTGGATTCTACGAGCAGTACTTC
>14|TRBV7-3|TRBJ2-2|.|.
CASSLPPGAGELFF
TGTGCCAGCAGCTTACCCCCAGGGGCCGGGGAGCTGTTTTTT
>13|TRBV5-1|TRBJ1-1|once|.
CASTTGANTEAFF
TGCGCCAGCACCACAGGAGCGAACACTGAAGCTTTCTTT
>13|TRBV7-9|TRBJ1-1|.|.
CASSFNEGTEAFF
TGTGCCAGCAGCTTCAATGAGGGCACTGAAGCTTTCTTT
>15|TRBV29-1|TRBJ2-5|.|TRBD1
CSVVSPGQLEKTQYF
TGCAGCGTCGTCTCTCCGGGACAGCTCGAAAAGACCCAGTACTTC
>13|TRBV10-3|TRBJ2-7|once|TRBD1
CAIREGGDYEQYF
TGTGCCATCAGGGAAGGGGGCGACTACGAGCAGTACTTC
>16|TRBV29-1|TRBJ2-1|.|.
CSAVPLLSSPYNEQFF
TGCAGCGCCGTCCCCCTACTCTCTAGCCCATACAATGAGCAGTTCTTC
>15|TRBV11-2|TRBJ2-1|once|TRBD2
CASSSGLAGYNEQFF
TGTGCCAGCAGCTCGGGACTAGCGGGCTACAATGAGCAGTTCTTC
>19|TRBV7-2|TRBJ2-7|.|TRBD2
CASSSRPGGSPQTKRWQYF
TGTGCCAGCAGCTCACGGCCGGGGGGAAGTCCCCAGACCAAACGATGGCAGTACTTC
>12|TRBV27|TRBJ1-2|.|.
CASSTGQRGYTF
TGTGCCAGCAGTACGGGACAACGGGGCTACACCTTC
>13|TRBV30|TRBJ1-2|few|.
CAWSATLGPGYTF
TGTGCCTGGAGTGCGACTCTGGGGCCTGGCTACACCTTC
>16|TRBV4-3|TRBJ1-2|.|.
CASSRRRLAGDYGYTF
TGCGCCAGCAGCCGACGACGCTTAGCAGGGGACTATGGCTACACCTTC
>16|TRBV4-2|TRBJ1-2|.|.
CASSQDGGGFNYGYTF
TGTGCCAGCAGCCAAGATGGGGGGGGTTTCAACTATGGCTACACCTTC